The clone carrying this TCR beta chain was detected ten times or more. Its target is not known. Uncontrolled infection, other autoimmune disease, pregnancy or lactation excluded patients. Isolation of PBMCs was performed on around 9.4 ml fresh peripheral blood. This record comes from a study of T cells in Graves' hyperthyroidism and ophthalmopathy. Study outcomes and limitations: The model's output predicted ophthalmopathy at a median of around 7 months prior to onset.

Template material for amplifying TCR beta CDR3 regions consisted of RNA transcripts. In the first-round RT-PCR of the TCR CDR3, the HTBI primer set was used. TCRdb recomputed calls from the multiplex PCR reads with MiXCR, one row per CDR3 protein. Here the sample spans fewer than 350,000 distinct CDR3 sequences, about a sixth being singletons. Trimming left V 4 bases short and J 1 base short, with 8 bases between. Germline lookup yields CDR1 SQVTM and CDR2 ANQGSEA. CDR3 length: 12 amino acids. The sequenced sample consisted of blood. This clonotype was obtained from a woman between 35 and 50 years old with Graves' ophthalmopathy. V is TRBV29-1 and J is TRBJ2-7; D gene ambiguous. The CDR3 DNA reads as TGCAGCGTTGTGGTGGAATCCTACGAGCAGTACTTC. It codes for CSVVVESYEQYF.